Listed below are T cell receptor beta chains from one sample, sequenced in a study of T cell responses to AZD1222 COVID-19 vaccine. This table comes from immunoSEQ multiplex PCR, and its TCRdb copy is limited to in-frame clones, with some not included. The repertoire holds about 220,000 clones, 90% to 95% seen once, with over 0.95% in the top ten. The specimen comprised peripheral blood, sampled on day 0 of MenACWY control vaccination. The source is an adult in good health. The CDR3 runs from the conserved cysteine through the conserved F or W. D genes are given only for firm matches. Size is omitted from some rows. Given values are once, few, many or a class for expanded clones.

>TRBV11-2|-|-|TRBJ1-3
CASSLDFELARTIYF
TGTGCCAGCAGCTTAGATTTCGAATTAGCGCGGACCATATATTTT
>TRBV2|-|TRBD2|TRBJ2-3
CASRELAMAQYF
TGTGCCAGCAGGGAACTAGCGATGGCGCAGTATTTT
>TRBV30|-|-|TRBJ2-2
CAWSVQSRGELFF
TGTGCCTGGAGTGTACAGTCACGCGGGGAGCTGTTTTTT
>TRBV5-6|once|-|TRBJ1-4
CASSSGPSSTNEKLFF
TGTGCCAGCAGCTCAGGACCGAGCTCAACTAATGAAAAACTGTTTTTT
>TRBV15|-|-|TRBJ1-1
CATSNPFAGNTEAFF
TGTGCCACCAGTAACCCGTTCGCGGGGAACACTGAAGCTTTCTTT
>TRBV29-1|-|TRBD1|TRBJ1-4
CSLGTGWVEKLFF
TGCAGCCTTGGGACAGGGTGGGTAGAAAAACTGTTTTTT
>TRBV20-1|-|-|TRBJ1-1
CSARSGRGAFF
TGCAGTGCTAGATCGGGGCGGGGAGCTTTCTTT
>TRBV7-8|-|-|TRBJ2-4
CASSLRGALNIQYF
TGTGCCAGCAGCTTACGGGGGGCCCTAAACATTCAGTACTTC
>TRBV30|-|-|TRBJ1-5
CAWSLTGTQPQHF
TGTGCCTGGAGTCTCACAGGGACTCAGCCCCAGCATTTT
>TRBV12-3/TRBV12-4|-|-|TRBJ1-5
CASTPGENQPQHF
TGTGCCAGCACGCCCGGGGAAAATCAGCCCCAGCATTTT
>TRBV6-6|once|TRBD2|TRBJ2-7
CASSSVSGGLSYEQYF
TGTGCCAGCAGTTCCGTTAGCGGGGGGTTATCCTACGAGCAGTACTTC
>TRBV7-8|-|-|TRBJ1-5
CASSLGGGQPQHF
TGTGCCAGCAGCTTAGGGGGCGGGCAGCCCCAGCATTTT
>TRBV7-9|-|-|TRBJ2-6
CAGTGSRPGANVLTF
TGTGCGGGTACCGGGAGCCGGCCTGGGGCCAACGTCCTGACTTTC
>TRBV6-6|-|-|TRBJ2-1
CASSSNHRREQFF
TGTGCCAGCAGTTCCAATCACAGGAGGGAGCAGTTCTTC
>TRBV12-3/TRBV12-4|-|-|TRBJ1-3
CASSSDAGNTIYF
TGTGCCAGCAGTTCGGACGCTGGAAACACCATATATTTT
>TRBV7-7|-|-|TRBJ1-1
CASSLRGGRNMNTEAFF
TGTGCCAGCAGCTTAAGGGGCGGACGTAACATGAACACTGAAGCTTTCTTT
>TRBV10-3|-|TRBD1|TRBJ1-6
CAISAGGVGSPLHF
TGTGCCATCAGTGCAGGGGGCGTAGGGTCACCCCTCCACTTT
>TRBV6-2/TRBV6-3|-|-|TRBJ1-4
CASSLGPNTGLSGKLFF
TGTGCCAGCAGTTTGGGGCCCAATACGGGCCTCTCCGGAAAACTGTTTTTT
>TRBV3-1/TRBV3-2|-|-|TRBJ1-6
CASSQPQVGSPLHF
TGTGCCAGCAGCCAACCGCAGGTTGGTTCACCCCTCCACTTT
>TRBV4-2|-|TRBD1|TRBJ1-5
CASSQEGQHNQPQHF
TGTGCCAGCAGCCAAGAGGGACAGCACAATCAGCCCCAGCATTTT
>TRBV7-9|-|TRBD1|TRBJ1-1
CASSIGQGGYTEAFF
TGTGCCAGCAGCATCGGACAGGGCGGGTACACTGAAGCTTTCTTT
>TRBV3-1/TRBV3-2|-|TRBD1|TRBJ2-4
CASSRDRDAKNIQYF
TGTGCCAGCAGCCGGGACAGGGATGCCAAAAACATTCAGTACTTC
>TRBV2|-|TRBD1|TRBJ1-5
CASSTGQGNQPQHF
TGTGCCAGCAGTACAGGACAGGGGAATCAGCCCCAGCATTTT
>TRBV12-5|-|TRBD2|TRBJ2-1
CASGFRLAGYNEQFF
TGTGCTAGTGGTTTTAGACTAGCGGGGTACAATGAGCAGTTCTTC
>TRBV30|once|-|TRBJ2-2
CAWRGATRGTGELFF
TGTGCCTGGAGGGGAGCGACCCGCGGCACCGGGGAGCTGTTTTTT
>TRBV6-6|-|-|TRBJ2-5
CASSSSETQYF
TGTGCCAGCAGTTCATCAGAGACCCAGTACTTC
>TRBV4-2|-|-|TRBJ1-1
CASSQEQNTEAFF
TGTGCCAGCAGCCAAGAGCAGAACACTGAAGCTTTCTTT